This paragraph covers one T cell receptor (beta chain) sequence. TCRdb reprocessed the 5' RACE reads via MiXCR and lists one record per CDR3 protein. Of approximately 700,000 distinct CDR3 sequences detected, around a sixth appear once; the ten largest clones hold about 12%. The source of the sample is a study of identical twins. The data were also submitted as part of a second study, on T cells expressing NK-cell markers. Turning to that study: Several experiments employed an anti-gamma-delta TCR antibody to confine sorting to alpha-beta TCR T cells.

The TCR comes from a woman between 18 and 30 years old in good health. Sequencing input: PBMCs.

The CDR3 nucleotides are TGTGCCAGCAGGGGGTATAGCAGGACTAGCGGGATGGATGAGCAGTTCTTC. This encodes CASRGYSRTSGMDEQFF. V and J are TRBV2 and TRBJ2-1, with 12 positions matching TRBD2. The CDR3 has 17 amino acids. J lost 8 bases, V lost 6 bases, and 14 bases had no gene match. From germline, CDR1 is SNHLY and CDR2 FYNNEI. Full variable domain (missing parts from reference TRBV2 and TRBJ2-1): EPEVTQTPSHQVTQMGQEVILRCVPISNHLYFYWYRQILGQKVEFLVSFYNNEISEKSEIFDDQFSVERPDGSNFTLKIRSTKLEDSAMYFCASRGYSRTSGMDEQFFGPGTRLTVL.